One and the same sample provided the 24 T cell receptor beta chains below, sequenced in a study of cytomegalovirus exposure and HLA in healthy donors. PCR used 60 Vbeta primers and 13 Jbeta primers. TCRdb keeps only in-frame clones here, not all; method: immunoSEQ multiplex PCR. Of approximately 140,000 clones detected, about 85% appear once; the ten largest clones hold about 3.1%. Sequences were obtained from PBMCs. The receptors were sampled from a female donor in good health and CMV-seronegative.

This clone was picked up a small number of times. The rearrangement joins TRBV6-4 to TRBJ1-3; the D is unclear. Germline CDR1 reads MRHNA; CDR2 reads SNTAGT. The CDR3 loop spans 13 amino acids. Trimming took off 4 bases at V and 0 bases at J, with 4 bases between the two ends. The CDR3 nucleotides are TGTGCCAGCAGTGCCCACTCTGGAAACACCATATATTTT. Translation: CASSAHSGNTIYF.

CDR3 protein: CASSYRQPWGNIQYF. The CDR3 region has the DNA TGTGCCAGCAGCTACCGACAGCCCTGGGGAAACATTCAGTACTTC. The chain couples TRBV5-6 to TRBJ2-4, with D possibly matching TRBD1 (5 bases). Trimming took 3 bases from V and 6 from J, leaving 16 bases between them. CDR1 and CDR2 from the germline V gene are SGHDT and YYEEEE. The CDR3 covers 15 residues.

The sample holds a few counts of this clone. DNA of the CDR3: TGTGCCAGCAGTGGCAGGGTCGCTGAAGCTTTCTTT. This gives the protein CASSGRVAEAFF. The V gene is TRBV2, the J gene TRBJ1-1, with a possible D match to TRBD1 (5 bases). V lost 4 bases to trimming and J lost 6 bases, with 9 bases between them. The CDR3 is made up of 12 amino acids. Per the germline V gene, CDR1 is SNHLY and CDR2 is FYNNEI.

This chain's CDR3 is CASRAGSSTYQPQHF. DNA for the CDR3: TGTGCCAGTAGGGCAGGTTCGTCTACTTATCAGCCCCAGCATTTT. V gene TRBV19 combines with J gene TRBJ1-5; D not certain. Looked up from germline, CDR1 is LNHDA and CDR2 is SQIVND (reference sequence). This CDR3 is built from 15 residues. V was cut by 6 bases and J by 5 bases, with 17 bases left in between.

The chain couples TRBV27 to TRBJ2-7, with 7 bases matching TRBD2. J lost 6 bases, V lost 5 bases, and 13 bases had no gene match. The CDR3 length is 15 residues. Germline V CDR1 and CDR2: MNHEY, SMNVEV (reference sequence). The CDR3: CASSKPGLPLIEQYF. The CDR3 bases are TGTGCCAGCAGTAAGCCGGGACTACCCCTAATCGAGCAGTACTTC.

CDR3 in DNA: TGTGCCAGCAGCCAAGATTTGTCCAGGGGGCGAACTAATGAAAAACTGTTTTTT. Protein: CASSQDLSRGRTNEKLFF. J is TRBJ1-4 and V is TRBV14; TRBD1 matches 8 bases. Germline V gene lookup returns CDR1 SGHDN and CDR2 FVKESK. V shed 0 bases and J 1 base; nucleotides not matched to a gene: 7. CDR3 length equals 18 residues.

This rearrangement joins TRBV19 to TRBJ1-2, with TRBD1 identical over 8 bases. With V trimmed by 4 bases and J by 3 bases, 7 bases remained unmatched. The CDR3 is 15 residues long. The germline gives CDR1 LNHDA, CDR2 SQIVND (reference sequence). The CDR3 is CASSTQGGQDYGYTF. The CDR3 DNA reads as TGTGCCAGTAGTACACAGGGGGGCCAAGACTATGGCTACACCTTC.

This clone occurred once. The V gene is TRBV7-2, the J gene TRBJ2-1; TRBD2 matches at 10 bases. With V trimmed by 1 base and J by 9 bases, 6 bases remained unmatched. Germline CDR1 SGHTA, CDR2 FQGNSA. CDR3 length: 15 residues. The CDR3 region is CASSLDASGRSEQFF. The CDR3 bases are TGTGCCAGCAGCTTAGATGCTAGCGGGAGAAGTGAGCAGTTCTTC.

The chain recombines TRBV6-1 with TRBJ1-4, with D hard to call. The CDR3 runs to 15 residues. Between the trimmed V and J ends, which lost 6 bases and 3 bases, there was a span of 14 bases. Germline V gene lookup returns CDR1 MNHNS and CDR2 SASEGT. The CDR3, as DNA: TGTGCCAGCAGGCGAGAGGGTGGAGCTAATGAAAAACTGTTTTTT. Encoded protein: CASRREGGANEKLFF.

The chain has TRBV7-3 and TRBJ2-1, with 9 bases lining up with TRBD2. J gave up 6 bases and V 4 bases, and 4 bases lay outside the gene matches. Germline-derived CDR1 and CDR2 are SGHTA and FQGTGA. This CDR3 has 14 residues. The CDR3 is CASSSGTSTNEQFF. The CDR3 DNA reads TGTGCCAGCAGCTCCGGGACTAGCACCAATGAGCAGTTCTTC. The variable domain in full, completed from reference TRBV7-3 and TRBJ2-1, reads GAGVSQTPSNKVTEKGKYVELRCDPISGHTALYWYRQSLGQGPEFLIYFQGTGAADDSGLPNDRFFAVRPEGSVSTLKIQRTERGDSAVYLCASSSGTSTNEQFFGPGTRLTVL.

The chain has TRBV9 and TRBJ2-3, with 9 bases lining up with TRBD2. Germline V gives CDR1 SGDLS, CDR2 YYNGEE. Trimming cost V 3 bases and J 2 bases; bases outside gene matches: 16. The CDR3 runs 19 residues. CDR3 loop: CASSGSAGGRNPTTDTQYF. The CDR3 DNA is TGTGCCAGCAGCGGGTCGGCGGGGGGGCGTAATCCCACCACAGATACGCAGTATTTT. The full variable domain, its missing parts supplied by reference TRBV9 and TRBJ2-3, is DSGVTQTPKHLITATGQRVTLRCSPRSGDLSVYWYQQSLDQGLQFLIQYYNGEERAKGNILERFSAQQFPDLHSELNLSSLELGDSALYFCASSGSAGGRNPTTDTQYFGPGTRLTVL.

This chain uses TRBV7-9 with TRBJ1-2; tentative D call: TRBD1 (5 bases). Trimming stripped 2 bases from V and 4 bases from J, with 17 bases between. Germline V lookup: CDR1 SEHNR, CDR2 FQNEAQ (reference sequence). The CDR3 is made up of 16 amino acids. CDR3 residues: CASSLYQGREGYGYTF. The CDR3 nucleotides are TGTGCCAGCAGCTTATATCAGGGCAGGGAGGGCTATGGCTACACCTTC.

The chain is built from TRBV28 and TRBJ2-1; 8 bases are shared with TRBD2. Per the germline V gene, CDR1 is MDHEN and CDR2 is SYDVKM. This CDR3 region has 16 residues. The V gene end was trimmed by 4 bases and the J gene end by 4 bases; junction bases not matched to a gene: 9. CDR3 sequence: CASSSLLADLYNEQFF. For the CDR3, the DNA is TGTGCCAGCAGTTCCCTACTAGCGGACCTATACAATGAGCAGTTCTTC.

The chain joins TRBV6-1 to TRBJ2-5; 8 nucleotides align to TRBD2. The CDR3 covers 13 residues. Losses at the gene ends were 10 bases for V and 5 bases for J; bases not matched to a gene: 9. Germline V gene data show CDR1 as MNHNS and CDR2 as SASEGT. The CDR3 region is CATAGGVTETQYF. The CDR3 DNA reads TGTGCCACTGCGGGGGGTGTCACGGAGACCCAGTACTTC.

The chain has TRBV25-1 and TRBJ1-4; a weak D match, TRBD1 (6 bases). V shed 4 bases and J shed 0 bases, with 18 bases lying between them. This CDR3 has 18 residues. Germline-derived CDR1 and CDR2 are MGHDK and SYGVNS. As DNA, the CDR3 is TGTGCCAGCAGTGGCCCCCACAGGGTACATGCAACTAATGAAAAACTGTTTTTT. Amino acid sequence: CASSGPHRVHATNEKLFF.

The chain is built from TRBV25-1 and TRBJ2-1; TRBD2 aligns across 8 bases. The CDR3 runs 13 residues. V dropped 8 bases and J dropped 6; count of bases not matched to a gene: 6. Germline CDR1 and CDR2: MGHDK and SYGVNS. CDR3 amino acids: CASQTSEGNEQFF. DNA of the CDR3: TGTGCCAGCCAGACTAGCGAAGGCAATGAGCAGTTCTTC.

The rearrangement uses TRBV5-6 and TRBJ2-7, with D perhaps TRBD2 (6 bases). Germline CDR1 SGHDT, CDR2 YYEEEE. V was cut by 0 bases and J by 3 bases, with 13 bases left in between. This CDR3 has 15 residues. CDR3 DNA sequence: TGTGCCAGCAGCTTGGTAGGTAGCGGACTCTACGAGCAGTACTTC. This codes for CASSLVGSGLYEQYF.

The chain couples TRBV6-5 to TRBJ2-4; the match to TRBD2 covers 8 bases. The germline gives CDR1 MNHEY, CDR2 SVGAGI. Unmatched junction bases numbered 6, after V lost 8 bases and J lost 0 bases. There are 15 residues in the CDR3. CDR3 residues: CASSRGGLAKNIQYF. The DNA of the CDR3 is TGTGCCAGCTCCCGGGGGGGTCTAGCCAAAAACATTCAGTACTTC.

The rearrangement links TRBV4-3 to TRBJ1-1; no definite D call. The CDR3 has 13 residues. Germline V lookup: CDR1 LGHNA, CDR2 YSLEER. Trimming left V 8 bases short and J 4 bases short, with 14 bases between. CDR3 sequence: CASGPRGSTEAFF. In DNA, the CDR3 is TGCGCCAGCGGTCCCCGGGGAAGCACTGAAGCTTTCTTT.

J is TRBJ1-1 and V is TRBV5-1, with TRBD1 as a possible D gene (6 bases). V gave up 4 bases and J gave up 5 bases, with 24 bases separating them. Germline lookup yields CDR1 SGHRS and CDR2 YFSETQ. This CDR3 has 17 amino acids. The CDR3 protein is CASSAPPGASRGTEAFF. The DNA for the CDR3 is TGCGCCAGCAGCGCACCCCCAGGGGCCTCAAGGGGGACTGAAGCTTTCTTT.

By share, this clone ranks as medium-sized. J is TRBJ1-1 and V is TRBV10-3, with D maybe TRBD1 (6 bases). The germline V gene encodes CDR1 ENHRY and CDR2 SYGVKD. V dropped 8 bases and J dropped 5 bases, with 12 bases sitting between them. This CDR3 comprises 12 residues. CDR3 sequence: CAIQGGTTEAFF. CDR3 nucleotides: TGTGCCATCCAGGGAGGGACAACTGAAGCTTTCTTT.

The chain joins TRBV28 to TRBJ2-7; maybe TRBD1 (5 bases). The V end lost 7 bases, the J end lost 3 bases, and 13 bases lay between the germline ends. The CDR3 has 13 residues. Germline lookup yields CDR1 MDHEN and CDR2 SYDVKM. CDR3 nucleotide sequence: TGTGCCAGCAAGGGGCAGGATCACTACGAGCAGTACTTC. Encoded protein: CASKGQDHYEQYF.

The gene calls are TRBV4-1 and TRBJ1-1; D is unclear. This CDR3 comprises 17 residues. The V end was cut by 2 bases, the J end by 6 bases, with 22 bases between. Germline V gives CDR1 MGHRA, CDR2 YSYEKL. CDR3 nucleotide sequence: TGCGCCAGCAGCCAACGGACTAGGGAAGAAGGTGTGGCTGAAGCTTTCTTT. This codes for CASSQRTREEGVAEAFF.

This clone showed up just a few times. The chain recombines TRBV21-1 with TRBJ2-2; no check of the table's D call, TRBD1, against the DNA was made. TRBV21-1 is an annotated pseudogene. The CDR3 totals 15 residues. The CDR3 loop is CASSKDRTSTGELFF. CDR3 nucleotide sequence: TGTGCCAGCAGCAAGGACAGGACCTCCACCGGGGAGCTGTTTTTT.